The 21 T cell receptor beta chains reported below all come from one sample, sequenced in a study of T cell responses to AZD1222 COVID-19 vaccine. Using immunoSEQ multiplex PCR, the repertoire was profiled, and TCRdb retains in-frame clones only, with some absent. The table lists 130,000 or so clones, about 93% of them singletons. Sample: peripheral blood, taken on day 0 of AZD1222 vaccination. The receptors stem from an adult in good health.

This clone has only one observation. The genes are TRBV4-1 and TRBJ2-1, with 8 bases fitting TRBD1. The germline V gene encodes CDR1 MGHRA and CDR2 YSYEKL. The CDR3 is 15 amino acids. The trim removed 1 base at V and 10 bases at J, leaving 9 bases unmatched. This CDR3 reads CASSQARPTGGEQFF. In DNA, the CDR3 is TGCGCCAGCAGCCAAGCGAGACCCACAGGGGGAGAGCAGTTCTTC.

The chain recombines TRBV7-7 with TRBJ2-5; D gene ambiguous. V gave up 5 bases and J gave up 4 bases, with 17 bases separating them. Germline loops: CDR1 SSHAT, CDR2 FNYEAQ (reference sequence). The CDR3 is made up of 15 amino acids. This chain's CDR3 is CASSPLGIGGETQYF. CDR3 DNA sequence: TGTGCCAGCAGCCCCCTTGGGATAGGTGGAGAGACCCAGTACTTC. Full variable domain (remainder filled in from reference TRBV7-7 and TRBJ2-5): GAGVSQSPRYKVTKRGQDVTLRCDPISSHATLYWYQQALGQGPEFLTYFNYEAQPDKSGLPSDRFSAERPEGSISTLTIQRTEQRDSAMYRCASSPLGIGGETQYFGPGTRLLVL.

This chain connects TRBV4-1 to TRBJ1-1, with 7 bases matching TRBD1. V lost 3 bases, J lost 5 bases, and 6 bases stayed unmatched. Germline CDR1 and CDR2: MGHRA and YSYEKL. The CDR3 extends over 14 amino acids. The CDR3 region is CASSQIQQGTEAFF. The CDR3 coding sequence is TGCGCCAGCAGCCAGATACAACAGGGGACTGAAGCTTTCTTT.

The CDR3, as DNA: TGTGCCAGCAGTATACAGGGGGCCAGGACTGAAGCTTTCTTT. This sequence encodes CASSIQGARTEAFF. The V and J genes are TRBV6-5 and TRBJ1-1; 9 bases fit TRBD1. V lost 5 bases, J lost 5 bases, and 6 bases stayed unmatched. Germline CDR1 and CDR2: MNHEY and SVGAGI. This CDR3 has 14 residues.

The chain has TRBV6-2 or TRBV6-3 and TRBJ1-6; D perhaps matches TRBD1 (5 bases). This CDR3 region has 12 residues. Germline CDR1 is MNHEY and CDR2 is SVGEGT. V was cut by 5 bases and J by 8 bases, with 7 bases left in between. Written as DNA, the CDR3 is TGTGCCAGCAGTGGACACTATTCACCCCTCCACTTT. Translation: CASSGHYSPLHF.

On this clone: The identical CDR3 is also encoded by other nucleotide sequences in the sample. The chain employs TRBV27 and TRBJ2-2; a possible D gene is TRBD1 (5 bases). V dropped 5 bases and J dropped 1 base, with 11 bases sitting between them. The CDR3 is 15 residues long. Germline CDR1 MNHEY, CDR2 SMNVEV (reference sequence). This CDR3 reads CASSSHDRNTGELFF. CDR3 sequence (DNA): TGTGCCAGCAGTAGCCACGACAGGAACACCGGGGAGCTGTTTTTT.

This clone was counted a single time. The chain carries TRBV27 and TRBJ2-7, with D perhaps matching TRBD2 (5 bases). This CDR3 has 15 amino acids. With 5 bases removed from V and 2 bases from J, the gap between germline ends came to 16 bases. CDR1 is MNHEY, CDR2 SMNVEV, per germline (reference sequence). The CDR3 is CASSPRSEGAYEQYF. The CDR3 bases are TGTGCCAGCAGTCCCCGGAGTGAGGGCGCCTACGAGCAGTACTTC.

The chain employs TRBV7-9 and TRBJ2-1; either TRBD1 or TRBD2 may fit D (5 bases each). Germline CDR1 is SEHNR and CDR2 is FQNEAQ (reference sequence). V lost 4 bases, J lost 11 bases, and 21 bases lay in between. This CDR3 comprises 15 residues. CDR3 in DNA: TGTGCCAGCAGCTCCTCACCCCTTCCGGGACCTCAGCAGTTCTTC. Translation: CASSSSPLPGPQQFF.

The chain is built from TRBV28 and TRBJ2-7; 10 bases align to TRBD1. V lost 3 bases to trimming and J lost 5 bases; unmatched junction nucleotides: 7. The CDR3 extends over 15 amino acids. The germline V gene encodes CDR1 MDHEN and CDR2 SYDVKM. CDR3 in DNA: TGTGCCAGCAGTTTGGTAGGGACAGGGGTAAACGAGCAGTACTTC. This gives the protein CASSLVGTGVNEQYF.

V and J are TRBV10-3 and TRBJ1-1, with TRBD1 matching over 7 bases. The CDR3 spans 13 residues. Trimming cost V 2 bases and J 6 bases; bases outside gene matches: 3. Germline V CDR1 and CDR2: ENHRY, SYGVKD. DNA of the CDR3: TGTGCCATCAGTGAGGGACAGGCCTCTGAAGCTTTCTTT. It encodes CAISEGQASEAFF.

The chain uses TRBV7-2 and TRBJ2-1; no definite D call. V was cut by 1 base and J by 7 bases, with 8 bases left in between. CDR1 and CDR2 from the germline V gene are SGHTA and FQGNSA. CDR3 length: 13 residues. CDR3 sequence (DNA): TGTGCCAGCAGCTTAGGATCTAGTAATGAGCAGTTCTTC. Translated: CASSLGSSNEQFF.

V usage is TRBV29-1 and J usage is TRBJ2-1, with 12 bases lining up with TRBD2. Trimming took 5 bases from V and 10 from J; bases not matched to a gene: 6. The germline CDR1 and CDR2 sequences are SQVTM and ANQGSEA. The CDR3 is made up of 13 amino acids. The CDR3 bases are TGCAGCGTTCAACTAGCGGGAGGAGGCGAGCAGTTCTTC. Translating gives CSVQLAGGGEQFF.

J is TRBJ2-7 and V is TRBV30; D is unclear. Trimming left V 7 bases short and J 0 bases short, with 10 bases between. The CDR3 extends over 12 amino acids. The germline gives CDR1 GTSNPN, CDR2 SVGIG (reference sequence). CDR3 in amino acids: CASADISYEQYF. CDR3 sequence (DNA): TGTGCCTCCGCGGATATCTCCTACGAGCAGTACTTC.

Here the CDR3 DNA reads TGTGCCTGGAGCCGGGGGACAGCTAATGAAAAACTGTTTTTT. Residues: CAWSRGTANEKLFF. The gene calls are TRBV30 and TRBJ1-4, with TRBD1 identical over 7 bases. The CDR3 has 14 amino acids. Trimming at V came to 3 bases and at J to 3 bases, leaving 4 bases not matched to a gene. Germline CDR1 and CDR2: GTSNPN and SVGIG (reference sequence).

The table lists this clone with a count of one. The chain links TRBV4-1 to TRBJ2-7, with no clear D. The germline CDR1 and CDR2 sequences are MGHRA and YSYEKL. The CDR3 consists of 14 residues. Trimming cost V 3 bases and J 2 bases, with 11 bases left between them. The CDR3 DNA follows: TGCGCCAGCAGCCAGCTCGGACGGCCCTACGAGCAGTACTTC. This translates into CASSQLGRPYEQYF.

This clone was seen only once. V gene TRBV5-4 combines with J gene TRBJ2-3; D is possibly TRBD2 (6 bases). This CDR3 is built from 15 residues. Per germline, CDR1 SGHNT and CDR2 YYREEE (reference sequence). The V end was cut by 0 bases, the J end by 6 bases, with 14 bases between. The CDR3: CASSLGTSSADTQYF. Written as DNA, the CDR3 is TGTGCCAGCAGCTTGGGAACCTCTAGCGCTGATACGCAGTATTTT.

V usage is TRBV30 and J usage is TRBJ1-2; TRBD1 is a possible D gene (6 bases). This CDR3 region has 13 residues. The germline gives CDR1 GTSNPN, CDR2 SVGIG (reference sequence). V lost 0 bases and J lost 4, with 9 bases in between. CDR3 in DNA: TGTGCCTGGAGTGTCGACAGGCTCTATGGCTACACCTTC. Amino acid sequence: CAWSVDRLYGYTF.

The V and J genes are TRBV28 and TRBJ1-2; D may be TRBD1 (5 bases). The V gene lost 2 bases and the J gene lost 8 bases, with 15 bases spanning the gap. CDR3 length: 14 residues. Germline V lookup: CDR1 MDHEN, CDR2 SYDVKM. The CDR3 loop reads CASSLGGGMAGYTF. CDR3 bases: TGTGCCAGCAGTTTAGGGGGGGGGATGGCCGGCTACACCTTC.

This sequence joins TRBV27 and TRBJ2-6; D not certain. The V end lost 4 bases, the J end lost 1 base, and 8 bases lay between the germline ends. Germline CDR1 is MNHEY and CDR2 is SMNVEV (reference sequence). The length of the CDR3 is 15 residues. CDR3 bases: TGTGCCAGCAGTTGGGCTGCTTCTGGGGCCAACGTCCTGACTTTC. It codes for CASSWAASGANVLTF.

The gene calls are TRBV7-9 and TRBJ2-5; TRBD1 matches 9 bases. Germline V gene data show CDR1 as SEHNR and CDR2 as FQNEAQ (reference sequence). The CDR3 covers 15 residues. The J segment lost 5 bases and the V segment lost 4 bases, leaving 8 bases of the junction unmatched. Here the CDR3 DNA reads TGTGCCAGCAGCTCCAGAACAGGGGGCGTTGAGACCCAGTACTTC. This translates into CASSSRTGGVETQYF.

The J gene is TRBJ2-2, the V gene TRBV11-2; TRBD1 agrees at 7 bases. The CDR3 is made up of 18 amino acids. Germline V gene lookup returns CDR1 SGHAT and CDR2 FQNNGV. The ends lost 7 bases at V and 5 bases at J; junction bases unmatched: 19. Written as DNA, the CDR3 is TGTGCCAGCACACGCGTACGTTGGGGACAGTCTTGGACCGGGGAGCTGTTTTTT. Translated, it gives CASTRVRWGQSWTGELFF.